Reported below is one TCR beta chain. The data originate from a study of blood T cell repertoires in COVID-19. About the research overall: The United States, Italy and Spain supplied acute and convalescent COVID-19 samples. Nucleic acid was either cDNA or gDNA, and it came from T cells, B-cell-depleted T cells, or PBMCs.

Germline V gives CDR1 MDHEN, CDR2 SYDVKM. This CDR3 is 17 amino acids long. V trimming: 6 bases; J trimming: 5 bases; junction bases outside the gene matches: 9. Original data processing: The authors estimated nucleated cell counts from reference gene primer amplification. Clones were sequenced by immunoSEQ multiplex PCR, and TCRdb holds only the in-frame ones, with some missing. That table furnishes V, J and clone size, whereas the DNA furnished D and trimming. The repertoire holds roughly 200,000 clones, with 80% to 90% as singletons. The sample consisted of peripheral blood. The sequence derives from an older woman with active or convalescent COVID-19. The chain couples TRBV28 to TRBJ2-2, with 13 nucleotides matching TRBD2. In DNA form, the CDR3 reads TGTGCCAGCAGCCCCGGACTAGCGGGAGTTAAAACCGGGGAGCTGTTTTTT. Translating it yields CASSPGLAGVKTGELFF.